Below are 30 T cell receptor beta chains sequenced from a single sample in a study of T cell changes during pregnancy in multiple sclerosis. Assay: immunoSEQ multiplex PCR; the TCRdb copy retains only in-frame clones and omits some. The table includes 40,000 to 50,000 clones, about 90% detected once. The source material was CD8+ T cells from peripheral blood mononuclear cells, sampled in the first trimester of pregnancy. The source is a female donor with multiple sclerosis, enrolled in a pregnancy study.

This clone has only a few counts. The V and J genes are TRBV9 and TRBJ1-1; D may be TRBD1 (5 bases). The CDR3 is made up of 13 amino acids. Germline V gene sequence: CDR1 SGDLS, CDR2 YYNGEE. V lost 3 bases and J 7 bases, leaving 13 bases between the germline ends. The CDR3 bases are TGTGCCAGCAGCGCCCTGAGACAGATTGAAGCTTTCTTT. It codes for CASSALRQIEAFF. Supplemented by reference TRBV9 and TRBJ1-1, the full variable domain reads DSGVTQTPKHLITATGQRVTLRCSPRSGDLSVYWYQQSLDQGLQFLIQYYNGEERAKGNILERFSAQQFPDLHSELNLSSLELGDSALYFCASSALRQIEAFFGQGTRLTVV.

CDR3: CASSPGQESYEQYF. The CDR3 DNA follows: TGTGCCAGCAGCCCTGGACAGGAGTCCTACGAGCAGTACTTC. The J gene is TRBJ2-7, the V gene TRBV7-6; the match to TRBD1 covers 7 bases. The V segment lost 5 bases and the J segment 1 base; nucleotides outside the gene matches: 5. Germline-derived CDR1 and CDR2 are SGHVS and FNYEAQ. The CDR3 contains 14 residues.

The CDR3 DNA sequence: TGTGCCAGCAGTTTGGAGGGCTTGACTTACAATGAGCAGTTCTTC. Translation: CASSLEGLTYNEQFF. J is TRBJ2-1 and V is TRBV27, with a possible D match to TRBD2 (6 bases). Germline V gene sequence: CDR1 MNHEY, CDR2 SMNVEV (reference sequence). Trimming shortened V by 3 bases and J by 4 bases, and 13 bases separated the two germline ends. This CDR3 region has 15 residues.

The DNA for the CDR3 is TGTGCCAGCAGTGTCAGGGACAACAATGAGCAGTTCTTC. Translation: CASSVRDNNEQFF. This chain connects TRBV25-1 to TRBJ2-1; a possible D gene is TRBD1 (6 bases). The CDR3 is 13 amino acids. Germline CDR1 and CDR2: MGHDK and SYGVNS. Deletions cut 4 bases from V and 5 bases from J, with 9 bases between. Full variable domain (remainder filled in from reference TRBV25-1 and TRBJ2-1): EADIYQTPRYLVIGTGKKITLECSQTMGHDKMYWYQQDPGMELHLIHYSYGVNSTEKGDLSSESTVSRIRTEHFPLTLESARPSHTSQYLCASSVRDNNEQFFGPGTRLTVL.

The genes are TRBV7-2 and TRBJ1-2; TRBD1 aligns across 9 bases. The V gene's germline CDR1 is SGHTA and CDR2 FQGNSA. CDR3 length: 18 amino acids. J was trimmed by 4 bases and V by 2 bases; bases with no gene match: 14. This CDR3 reads CASSLTRVQGAKTYGYTF. In DNA form, the CDR3 reads TGTGCCAGCAGCTTAACTAGGGTACAGGGGGCGAAGACCTATGGCTACACCTTC.

By proportion, this clone is medium-sized. This chain joins TRBV2 and TRBJ2-7; D is perhaps TRBD2 (6 bases). Germline V CDR1 and CDR2: SNHLY, FYNNEI. CDR3 size: 13 residues. The V end was cut by 7 bases, the J end by 1 base, with 11 bases between. DNA of the CDR3: TGTGCCAGCAACCGGGACTGGTCCTACGAGCAGTACTTC. This encodes CASNRDWSYEQYF.

This rearrangement joins TRBV7-8 to TRBJ2-6; a possible D gene is TRBD2 (5 bases). Germline V lookup: CDR1 SGHVS, CDR2 FQNEAQ. The CDR3 extends over 17 amino acids. The ends were cut back, 3 bases at V and 1 base at J, with 13 bases in the middle. DNA for the CDR3: TGTGCCAGCAGCTTCGAGGGCTTTAGATCTGGGGCCAACGTCCTGACTTTC. Translation gives CASSFEGFRSGANVLTF. Filled out from reference TRBV7-8 and TRBJ2-6, the complete variable domain reads GAGVSQSPRYKVAKRGQDVALRCDPISGHVSLFWYQQALGQGPEFLTYFQNEAQLDKSGLPSDRFFAERPEGSVSTLKIQRTQQEDSAVYLCASSFEGFRSGANVLTFGAGSRLTVL.

V usage is TRBV5-1 and J usage is TRBJ1-2; the match to TRBD1 covers 8 bases. Germline V gives CDR1 SGHRS, CDR2 YFSETQ. V lost 0 bases, J lost 6 bases, and 10 bases stayed unmatched. The CDR3 totals 16 residues. The CDR3 sequence: CASSLDSRTGWDGYTF. The CDR3, as DNA: TGCGCCAGCAGCTTGGATTCGCGGACAGGGTGGGATGGCTACACCTTC.

The CDR3, as DNA: TGTGCCAGTACATATGGGGGGGGGCCTCCTCTCACAGATACGCAGTATTTT. Protein: CASTYGGGPPLTDTQYF. V is TRBV27 and J is TRBJ2-3; the D gene is possibly TRBD2 (7 bases). Germline-derived CDR1 and CDR2 are MNHEY and SMNVEV (reference sequence). V was cut by 9 bases and J by 2 bases, with 24 bases left in between. The CDR3 extends over 17 amino acids.

V is TRBV6-1 and J is TRBJ2-3; possible D gene TRBD1, 5 bases. Between the trimmed V and J ends, which lost 2 bases and 4 bases, there was a span of 16 bases. Per the germline V gene, CDR1 is MNHNS and CDR2 is SASEGT. The CDR3 has 16 residues. CDR3 protein: CASSELPDTRPDTQYF. CDR3 sequence (DNA): TGTGCCAGCAGTGAACTTCCGGACACCCGCCCAGATACGCAGTATTTT.

The chain employs TRBV5-1 and TRBJ1-2, with 12 bases aligning to TRBD1. CDR1 is SGHRS and CDR2 is YFSETQ in the germline V gene. V dropped 4 bases and J dropped 4; count of bases not matched to a gene: 11. The CDR3 runs to 17 residues. The CDR3 coding sequence is TGCGCCAGCAGCGGGGGGACAGGGGGCCTCCAGTCCTATGGCTACACCTTC. It yields the protein CASSGGTGGLQSYGYTF.

This clone was detected only once. The chain joins TRBV5-4 to TRBJ2-1; 8 bases line up with TRBD2. CDR3 length: 15 amino acids. V gave up 1 base and J gave up 5 bases; unmatched junction bases: 5. Germline CDR1 and CDR2: SGHNT and YYREEE (reference sequence). This chain's CDR3 is CASSLRTSSHNEQFF. Written as DNA, the CDR3 is TGTGCCAGCAGCTTGAGGACTAGCAGTCACAATGAGCAGTTCTTC.

This clone appeared a single time. The rearrangement links TRBV21-1 to TRBJ1-4; the tabulated D call, TRBD1, remains unverified against the DNA. TRBV21-1 is labeled a pseudogene. The CDR3 covers 16 residues. The CDR3 sequence is CASSPPRDSSDEKLFF. The CDR3 DNA follows: TGTGCCAGCAGCCCCCCCCGGGACAGTTCAGATGAAAAACTGTTTTTT.

The rearrangement uses TRBV9 and TRBJ2-1; TRBD2 matches at 11 bases. The CDR3 covers 16 residues. V shed 3 bases and J 2 bases; nucleotides not matched to a gene: 4. CDR1 is SGDLS, CDR2 YYNGEE, per germline. CDR3 sequence reads: CASSGLSGRAYNEQFF. The CDR3 region has the DNA TGTGCCAGCAGCGGCCTTAGCGGGAGGGCCTACAATGAGCAGTTCTTC.

This chain uses TRBV11-2 with TRBJ1-6; a weak D match, TRBD1 (5 bases). This CDR3 comprises 14 residues. V lost 7 bases to trimming and J lost 7 bases, with 14 bases between them. In germline, CDR1 is SGHAT, CDR2 FQNNGV. The CDR3 sequence is CASTSQANNSPLHF. DNA of the CDR3: TGTGCCAGCACCTCACAGGCAAACAATTCACCCCTCCACTTT.

The chain links TRBV5-1 to TRBJ2-5; 7 positions match TRBD2. Trimming took 0 bases from V and 2 from J; bases not matched to a gene: 7. Germline-derived CDR1 and CDR2 are SGHRS and YFSETQ. The CDR3 loop spans 16 amino acids. The CDR3 loop is CASSLERGAGQETQYF. The DNA for the CDR3 is TGCGCCAGCAGCTTGGAGCGGGGCGCGGGACAAGAGACCCAGTACTTC.

The chain recombines TRBV5-1 with TRBJ2-7, with TRBD2 identical over 11 bases. The trim removed 0 bases at V and 3 bases at J, leaving 5 bases unmatched. The CDR3 has 16 amino acids. Germline-derived CDR1 and CDR2 are SGHRS and YFSETQ. The CDR3 bases are TGCGCCAGCAGCTTGGGCGTAGCGGGAGGGCTCTACGAGCAGTACTTC. It translates to CASSLGVAGGLYEQYF.

This rearrangement joins TRBV11-2 to TRBJ1-2; D is possibly TRBD1 (5 bases). CDR3 length: 15 residues. Germline assignment: CDR1 SGHAT and CDR2 FQNNGV. Trimming left V 1 base short and J 5 bases short, with 14 bases between. The CDR3 reads CASSLGEGVRYGYTF. The DNA for the CDR3 is TGTGCCAGCAGCTTAGGGGAAGGGGTCAGGTATGGCTACACCTTC.

The gene calls are TRBV28 and TRBJ1-1; 7 bases map to TRBD1. Unmatched junction bases numbered 12, after V lost 10 bases and J lost 1 base. CDR3 length: 15 residues. In germline, CDR1 is MDHEN, CDR2 SYDVKM. CDR3 in amino acids: CATCQQGFGNTEAFF. The CDR3 DNA sequence: TGTGCCACATGTCAACAGGGGTTCGGGAACACTGAAGCTTTCTTT.

The J gene is TRBJ1-5, the V gene TRBV6-6, with D hard to call. The germline V and J ends were trimmed by 0 bases and 6 bases, with 15 bases remaining between them. Germline assignment: CDR1 MNHNY and CDR2 SVGAGI (reference sequence). This CDR3 comprises 16 residues. The CDR3 reads CASSYSRADEGQPQHF. The CDR3 DNA sequence: TGTGCCAGCAGTTACTCGCGAGCCGATGAGGGTCAGCCCCAGCATTTT.

This chain uses TRBV10-3 with TRBJ1-1, with D perhaps TRBD1 (6 bases). The germline CDR1 and CDR2 sequences are ENHRY and SYGVKD. This CDR3 has 11 residues. The CDR3 nucleotides are TGTGCTGCGGGGGCGGCCACTGAAGCTTTCTTT. Translated: CAAGAATEAFF.

The V and J genes are TRBV20-1 and TRBJ2-7; the D gene is possibly TRBD2 (6 bases). Germline-derived CDR1 and CDR2 are DFQATT and SNEGSKA (reference sequence). The CDR3 has 11 amino acids. V was pared by 3 bases and J by 4 bases, with 7 bases between. The CDR3 reads CSASGGYEQYF. The DNA of the CDR3 is TGCAGTGCTAGCGGGGGTTACGAGCAGTACTTC.

The chain has TRBV19 and TRBJ1-1; weak D call: TRBD1 (5 bases). The germline CDR1 and CDR2 sequences are LNHDA and SQIVND (reference sequence). Between the trimmed V and J ends, which lost 1 base and 4 bases, there was a span of 10 bases. The CDR3 extends over 14 amino acids. The CDR3 DNA reads as TGTGCCAGTAGTATAGCTGGGGGGACCACTGAAGCTTTCTTT. Amino acid sequence: CASSIAGGTTEAFF.

The rearrangement uses TRBV25-1 and TRBJ2-3; 9 nucleotides agree with TRBD1. Unmatched junction bases numbered 9, after V lost 6 bases and J lost 5 bases. Germline V gives CDR1 MGHDK, CDR2 SYGVNS. CDR3 length: 15 amino acids. In nucleotides, the CDR3 is TGTGCCAGCAGGGTACGGACAGGGGAGGGAGATACGCAGTATTTT. Translated: CASRVRTGEGDTQYF.

J is TRBJ2-1 and V is TRBV5-6, with D perhaps matching TRBD2 (6 bases). Germline V gives CDR1 SGHDT, CDR2 YYEEEE. V gave up 4 bases and J gave up 8 bases, with 22 bases separating them. The CDR3 is 16 amino acids. Written as DNA, the CDR3 is TGTGCCAGCAGCATAGGGGACGGGGGAAGGAGGGATGAGCAGTTCTTC. Translating it yields CASSIGDGGRRDEQFF.

In its sample, this clone was seen a few times. V gene TRBV7-2 combines with J gene TRBJ2-6, with 9 bases fitting TRBD2. CDR1 is SGHTA, CDR2 FQGNSA, per germline. V shed 5 bases, J shed 7 bases, and the junction held 15 bases outside the gene matches. The CDR3 is 18 residues long. The DNA for the CDR3 is TGTGCCAGCAGCGACCTATATAGCGGGAGAAAGTTCGCCAACGTCCTGACTTTC. The encoded protein is CASSDLYSGRKFANVLTF.

The J gene is TRBJ1-4, the V gene TRBV30; TRBD1 is a possible D gene (6 bases). The V gene lost 3 bases and the J gene lost 7 bases, with 15 bases spanning the gap. This CDR3 has 14 residues. Germline CDR1 GTSNPN, CDR2 SVGIG (reference sequence). The DNA for the CDR3 is TGTGCCTGGAGCGCACAGGGCGCATTTGAAAAACTGTTTTTT. Translating gives CAWSAQGAFEKLFF.

The chain employs TRBV4-3 and TRBJ2-1, with TRBD2 matching over 11 bases. V was pared by 1 base and J by 11 bases, with 10 bases of the junction left unmatched. This CDR3 spans 16 amino acids. Germline CDR1 reads LGHNA; CDR2 reads YSLEER. The CDR3 reads CASSQGTSSGGHQQFF. The CDR3 DNA follows: TGCGCCAGCAGCCAAGGGACATCTAGCGGGGGGCATCAGCAGTTCTTC.

This clone was seen a handful of times. The gene calls are TRBV2 and TRBJ1-1, with D maybe TRBD1 (5 bases). V shed 7 bases and J shed 4 bases, with 13 bases lying between them. The CDR3 covers 13 residues. Germline V lookup: CDR1 SNHLY, CDR2 FYNNEI. The CDR3 DNA sequence: TGTGCCAGCATCATGGGGGGGGGCACTGAAGCTTTCTTT. Protein sequence: CASIMGGGTEAFF.

This clone was observed a few times. V is TRBV9 and J is TRBJ1-4; the D gene is possibly TRBD1 (5 bases). The length of the CDR3 is 14 residues. Looked up from germline, CDR1 is SGDLS and CDR2 is YYNGEE. V lost 3 bases and J lost 4, with 10 bases in between. DNA of the CDR3: TGTGCCAGCAGCGCAGATCAGGGTAATGAAAAACTGTTTTTT. Amino acids: CASSADQGNEKLFF. Complete variable domain (other parts from reference TRBV9 and TRBJ1-4): DSGVTQTPKHLITATGQRVTLRCSPRSGDLSVYWYQQSLDQGLQFLIQYYNGEERAKGNILERFSAQQFPDLHSELNLSSLELGDSALYFCASSADQGNEKLFFGSGTQLSVL.